Below are 13 T cell receptor beta chains sequenced from a single sample in a study of T cell responses to AZD1222 COVID-19 vaccine. Data came from immunoSEQ multiplex PCR; TCRdb stores just in-frame clones and leaves some out. The sample carries about 100,000 clones, about 89% recorded once. Source: peripheral blood, taken on day 0 of MenACWY control vaccination. The receptors derive from an adult in good health.

The genes are TRBV28 and TRBJ2-3; TRBD1 matches 8 bases. This CDR3 spans 16 amino acids. Germline CDR1 MDHEN, CDR2 SYDVKM. V gave up 5 bases and J gave up 3 bases; unmatched junction bases: 10. In DNA, the CDR3 is TGTGCCAGCAGTGATACAGACAGGGGATGGACAGATACGCAGTATTTT. Its protein is CASSDTDRGWTDTQYF.

The rearrangement joins TRBV24-1 to TRBJ2-5; tentatively, D is TRBD1 (5 bases). Germline values: CDR1 KGHDR, CDR2 SFDVKD. V lost 4 bases and J lost 2, with 16 bases in between. The CDR3 has 16 amino acids. CDR3 in amino acids: CATSDPDSVGQETQYF. In DNA form, the CDR3 reads TGTGCCACCAGTGACCCCGACAGTGTGGGACAAGAGACCCAGTACTTC.

This chain connects TRBV5-1 to TRBJ2-7; possibly TRBD1 or TRBD2 for D (5 bases each). Per the germline V gene, CDR1 is SGHRS and CDR2 is YFSETQ. The CDR3 is 13 amino acids. V was pared by 6 bases and J by 7 bases, with 17 bases between. For the CDR3, the DNA is TGCGCCAGCACCCCAGGGACCGGTAGGGAGCAGTACTTC. Protein: CASTPGTGREQYF.

This chain joins TRBV4-3 and TRBJ2-3, with 9 bases that match TRBD2. The CDR3 extends over 17 amino acids. CDR1 is LGHNA, CDR2 YSLEER, per germline. V dropped 0 bases and J dropped 5; count of bases not matched to a gene: 9. The CDR3: CASSQESRGGALDTQYF. As DNA, the CDR3 is TGCGCCAGCAGCCAAGAGTCGCGCGGGGGGGCATTAGATACGCAGTATTTT.

The chain has TRBV6-5 and TRBJ1-1, with unresolved D. The CDR3 is 15 amino acids. Germline values: CDR1 MNHEY, CDR2 SVGAGI. V lost 7 bases and J lost 2, with 17 bases in between. The CDR3, as DNA: TGTGCCAGCATCCAGTCGGGCACCCTAAACACTGAAGCTTTCTTT. It codes for CASIQSGTLNTEAFF.

The chain is built from TRBV21-1 and TRBJ1-1; TRBD1 is the table's D call and was not checked against the DNA. TRBV21-1 is a recognized pseudogene. This CDR3 is built from 15 residues. The CDR3 is CASSKALCRGPEAFF. The CDR3 coding sequence is TGTGCCAGCAGCAAAGCTTTGTGCAGGGGGCCTGAAGCTTTCTTT.

The rearrangement links TRBV9 to TRBJ2-3, with a weak D call TRBD2 (5 bases). V shed 0 bases and J shed 10 bases, with 12 bases lying between them. CDR3 size: 13 residues. Germline lookup yields CDR1 SGDLS and CDR2 YYNGEE. CDR3 coding DNA: TGTGCCAGCAGCGTAGAATATGGGAGCCCGCAGTATTTT. The encoded protein is CASSVEYGSPQYF.

The chain is built from TRBV9 and TRBJ2-2; no firm D call. V was clipped by 0 bases and J by 4 bases, with 4 bases between them. The CDR3 extends over 13 amino acids. CDR1 and CDR2 from the germline V gene are SGDLS and YYNGEE. CDR3 nucleotide sequence: TGTGCCAGCAGCGTAGCTAGCACCGGGGAGCTGTTTTTT. This translates into CASSVASTGELFF.

Concerning this clone: The sample has other DNA sequences that encode this CDR3 too. The chain joins TRBV19 to TRBJ2-7; D gene uncertain. Trimming left V 1 base short and J 4 bases short, with 5 bases between. The CDR3 consists of 12 residues. CDR1 and CDR2 (germline): LNHDA, SQIVND (reference sequence). The CDR3: CASSIGGYEQYF. The CDR3 nucleotides read TGTGCCAGTAGTATAGGGGGTTACGAGCAGTACTTC. Full variable domain (outside the CDR3, taken from reference TRBV19 and TRBJ2-7): DGGITQSPKYLFRKEGQNVTLSCEQNLNHDAMYWYRQDPGQGLRLIYYSQIVNDFQKGDIAEGYSVSREKKESFPLTVTSAQKNPTAFYLCASSIGGYEQYFGPGTRLTVT.

The chain is built from TRBV28 and TRBJ1-5; weak D call: TRBD1 (6 bases). The CDR3 totals 14 residues. Germline CDR1 reads MDHEN; CDR2 reads SYDVKM. Deletions cut 1 base from V and 6 bases from J, with 10 bases between. The CDR3 DNA is TGTGCCAGCAGTTTATTGGTAGGGGGTCAGCCCCAGCATTTT. It specifies CASSLLVGGQPQHF. The full variable domain, with the rest looked up from reference TRBV28 and TRBJ1-5, is DVKVTQSSRYLVKRTGEKVFLECVQDMDHENMFWYRQDPGLGLRLIYFSYDVKMKEKGDIPEGYSVSREKKERFSLILESASTNQTSMYLCASSLLVGGQPQHFGDGTRLSIL.

The chain has TRBV5-1 and TRBJ1-2, with 10 bases identical to TRBD1. The CDR3 totals 16 residues. V lost 0 bases and J lost 4; bases outside the gene matches: 6. The germline CDR1 and CDR2 sequences are SGHRS and YFSETQ. The CDR3 DNA sequence: TGCGCCAGCAGCTTGGCCCCGGGACAGGGGACCTATGGCTACACCTTC. Translating it yields CASSLAPGQGTYGYTF. Filled out from reference TRBV5-1 and TRBJ1-2, the complete variable domain reads KAGVTQTPRYLIKTRGQQVTLSCSPISGHRSVSWYQQTPGQGLQFLFEYFSETQRNKGNFPGRFSGRQFSNSRSEMNVSTLELGDSALYLCASSLAPGQGTYGYTFGSGTRLTVV.

The V and J genes are TRBV5-4 and TRBJ2-7, with TRBD2 identical over 10 bases. Trimming cost V 0 bases and J 5 bases; bases outside gene matches: 8. The germline V gene has CDR1 SGHNT and CDR2 YYREEE (reference sequence). This CDR3 contains 16 residues. The CDR3 sequence is CASSLGGASGSHEQYF. The DNA of the CDR3 is TGTGCCAGCAGCTTGGGGGGGGCTAGCGGGAGTCACGAGCAGTACTTC.

This chain connects TRBV4-2 to TRBJ2-3, with D perhaps being TRBD1 or TRBD2 (7 bases each). The V end was cut by 4 bases, the J end by 14 bases, with 16 bases between. The CDR3 totals 12 residues. Germline V gene sequence: CDR1 LGHNA, CDR2 YNFKEQ. The CDR3 protein is CASSRQGEGAYF. Here the CDR3 DNA reads TGTGCCAGCAGCCGTCAAGGGGAGGGGGCGTATTTT.